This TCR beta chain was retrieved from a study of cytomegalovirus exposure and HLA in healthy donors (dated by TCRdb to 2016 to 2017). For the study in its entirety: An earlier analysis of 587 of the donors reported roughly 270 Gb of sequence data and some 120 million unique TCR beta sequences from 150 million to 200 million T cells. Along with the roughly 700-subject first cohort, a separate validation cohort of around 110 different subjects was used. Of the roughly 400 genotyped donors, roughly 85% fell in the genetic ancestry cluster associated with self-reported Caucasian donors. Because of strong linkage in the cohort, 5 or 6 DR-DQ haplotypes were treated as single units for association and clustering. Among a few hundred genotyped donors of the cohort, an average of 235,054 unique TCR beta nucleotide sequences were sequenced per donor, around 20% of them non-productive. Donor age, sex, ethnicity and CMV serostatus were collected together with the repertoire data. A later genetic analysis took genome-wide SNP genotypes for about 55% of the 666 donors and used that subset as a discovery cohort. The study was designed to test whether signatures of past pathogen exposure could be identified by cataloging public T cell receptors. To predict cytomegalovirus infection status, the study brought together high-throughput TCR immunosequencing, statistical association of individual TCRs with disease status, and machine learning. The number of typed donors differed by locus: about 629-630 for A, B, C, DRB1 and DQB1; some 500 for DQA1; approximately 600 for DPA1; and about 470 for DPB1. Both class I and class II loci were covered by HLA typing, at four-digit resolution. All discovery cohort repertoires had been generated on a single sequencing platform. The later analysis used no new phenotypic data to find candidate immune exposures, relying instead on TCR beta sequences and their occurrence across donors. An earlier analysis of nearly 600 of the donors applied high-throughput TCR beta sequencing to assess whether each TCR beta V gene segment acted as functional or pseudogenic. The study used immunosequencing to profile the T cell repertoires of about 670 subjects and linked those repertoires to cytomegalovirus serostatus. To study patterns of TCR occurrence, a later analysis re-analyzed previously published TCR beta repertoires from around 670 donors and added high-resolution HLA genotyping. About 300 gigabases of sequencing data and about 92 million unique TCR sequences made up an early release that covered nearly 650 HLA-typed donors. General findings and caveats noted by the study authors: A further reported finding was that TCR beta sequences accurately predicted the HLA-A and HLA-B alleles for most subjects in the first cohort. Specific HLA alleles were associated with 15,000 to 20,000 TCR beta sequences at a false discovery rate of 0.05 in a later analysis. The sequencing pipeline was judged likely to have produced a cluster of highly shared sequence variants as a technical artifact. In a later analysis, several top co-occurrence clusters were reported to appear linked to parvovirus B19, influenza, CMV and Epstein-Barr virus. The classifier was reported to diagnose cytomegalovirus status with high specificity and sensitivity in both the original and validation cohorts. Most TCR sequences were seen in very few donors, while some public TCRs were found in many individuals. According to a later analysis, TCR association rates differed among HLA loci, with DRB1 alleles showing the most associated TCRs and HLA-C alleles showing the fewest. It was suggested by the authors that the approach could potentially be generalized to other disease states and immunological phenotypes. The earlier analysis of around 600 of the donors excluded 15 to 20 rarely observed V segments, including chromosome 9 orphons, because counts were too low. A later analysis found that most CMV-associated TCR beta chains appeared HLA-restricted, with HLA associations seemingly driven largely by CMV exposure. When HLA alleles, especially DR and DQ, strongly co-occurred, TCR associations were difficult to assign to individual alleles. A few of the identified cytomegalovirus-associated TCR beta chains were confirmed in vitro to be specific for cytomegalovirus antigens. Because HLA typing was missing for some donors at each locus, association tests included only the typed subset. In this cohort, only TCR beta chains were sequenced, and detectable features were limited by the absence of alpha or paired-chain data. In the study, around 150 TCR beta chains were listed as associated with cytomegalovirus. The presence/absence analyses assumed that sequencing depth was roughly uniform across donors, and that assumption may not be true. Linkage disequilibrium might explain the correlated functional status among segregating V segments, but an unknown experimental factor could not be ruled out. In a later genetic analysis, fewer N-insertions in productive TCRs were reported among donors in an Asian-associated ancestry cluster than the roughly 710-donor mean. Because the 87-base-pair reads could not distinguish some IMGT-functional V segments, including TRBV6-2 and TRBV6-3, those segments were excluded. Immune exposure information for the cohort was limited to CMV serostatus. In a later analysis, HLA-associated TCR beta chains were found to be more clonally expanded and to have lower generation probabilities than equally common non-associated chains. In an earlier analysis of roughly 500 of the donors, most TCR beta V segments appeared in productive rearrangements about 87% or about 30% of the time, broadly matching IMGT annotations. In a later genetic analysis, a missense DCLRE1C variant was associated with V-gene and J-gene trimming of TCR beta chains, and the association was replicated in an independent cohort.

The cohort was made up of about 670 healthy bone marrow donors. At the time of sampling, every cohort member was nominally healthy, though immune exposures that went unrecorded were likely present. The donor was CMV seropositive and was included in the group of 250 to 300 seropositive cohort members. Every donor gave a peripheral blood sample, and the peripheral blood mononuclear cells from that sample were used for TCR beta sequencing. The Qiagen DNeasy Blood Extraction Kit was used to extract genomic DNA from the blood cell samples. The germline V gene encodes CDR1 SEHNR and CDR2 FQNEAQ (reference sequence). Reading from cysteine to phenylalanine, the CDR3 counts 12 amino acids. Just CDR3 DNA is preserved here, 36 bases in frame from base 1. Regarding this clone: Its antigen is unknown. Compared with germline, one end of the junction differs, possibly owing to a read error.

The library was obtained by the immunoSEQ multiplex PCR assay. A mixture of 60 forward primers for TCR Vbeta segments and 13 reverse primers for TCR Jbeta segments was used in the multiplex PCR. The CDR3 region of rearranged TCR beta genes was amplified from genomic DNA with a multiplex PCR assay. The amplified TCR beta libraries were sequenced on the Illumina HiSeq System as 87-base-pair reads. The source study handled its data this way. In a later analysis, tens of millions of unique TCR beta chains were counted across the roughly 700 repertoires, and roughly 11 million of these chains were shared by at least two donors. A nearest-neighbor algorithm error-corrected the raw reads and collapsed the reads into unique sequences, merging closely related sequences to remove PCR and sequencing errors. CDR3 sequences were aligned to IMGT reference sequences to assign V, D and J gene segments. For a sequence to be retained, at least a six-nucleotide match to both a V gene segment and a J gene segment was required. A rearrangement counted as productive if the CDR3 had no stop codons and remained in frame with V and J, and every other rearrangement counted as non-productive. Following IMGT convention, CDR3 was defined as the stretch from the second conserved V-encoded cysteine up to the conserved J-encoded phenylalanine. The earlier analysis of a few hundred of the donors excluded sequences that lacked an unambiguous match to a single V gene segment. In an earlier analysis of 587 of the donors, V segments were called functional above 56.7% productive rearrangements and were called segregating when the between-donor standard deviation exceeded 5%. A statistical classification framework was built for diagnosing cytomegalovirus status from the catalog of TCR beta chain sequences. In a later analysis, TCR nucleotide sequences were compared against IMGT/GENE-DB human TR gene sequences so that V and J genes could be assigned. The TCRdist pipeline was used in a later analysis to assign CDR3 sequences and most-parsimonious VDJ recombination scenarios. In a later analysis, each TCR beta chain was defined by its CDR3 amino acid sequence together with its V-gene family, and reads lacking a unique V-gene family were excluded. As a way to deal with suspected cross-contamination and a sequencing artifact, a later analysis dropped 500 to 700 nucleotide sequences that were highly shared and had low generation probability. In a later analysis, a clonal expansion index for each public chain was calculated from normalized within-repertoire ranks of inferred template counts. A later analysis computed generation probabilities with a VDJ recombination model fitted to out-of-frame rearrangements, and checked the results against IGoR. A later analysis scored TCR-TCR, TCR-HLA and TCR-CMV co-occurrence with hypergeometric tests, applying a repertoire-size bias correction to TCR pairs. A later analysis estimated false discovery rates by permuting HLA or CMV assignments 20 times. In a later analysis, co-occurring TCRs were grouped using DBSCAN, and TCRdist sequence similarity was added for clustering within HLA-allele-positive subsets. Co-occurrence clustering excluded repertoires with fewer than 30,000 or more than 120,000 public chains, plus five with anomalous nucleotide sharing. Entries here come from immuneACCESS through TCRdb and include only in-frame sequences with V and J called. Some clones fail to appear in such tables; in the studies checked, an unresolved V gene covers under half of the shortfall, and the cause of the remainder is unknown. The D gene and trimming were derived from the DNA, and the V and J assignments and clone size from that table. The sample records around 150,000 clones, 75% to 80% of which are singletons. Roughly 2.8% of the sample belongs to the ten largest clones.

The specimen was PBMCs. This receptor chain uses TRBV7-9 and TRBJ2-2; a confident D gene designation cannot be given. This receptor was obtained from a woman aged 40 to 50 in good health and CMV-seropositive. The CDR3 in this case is CSSSLVGGELFF. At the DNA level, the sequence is TGTTCCAGCAGCTTAGTCGGCGGGGAGCTGTTTTTT. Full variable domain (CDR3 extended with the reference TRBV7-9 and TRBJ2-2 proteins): DTGVSQNPRHKITKRGQNVTFRCDPISEHNRLYWYRQTLGQGPEFLTYFQNEAQLEKSRLLSDRFSAERPKGSFSTLEIQRTEQGDSAMYLCSSSLVGGELFFGEGSRLTVL.